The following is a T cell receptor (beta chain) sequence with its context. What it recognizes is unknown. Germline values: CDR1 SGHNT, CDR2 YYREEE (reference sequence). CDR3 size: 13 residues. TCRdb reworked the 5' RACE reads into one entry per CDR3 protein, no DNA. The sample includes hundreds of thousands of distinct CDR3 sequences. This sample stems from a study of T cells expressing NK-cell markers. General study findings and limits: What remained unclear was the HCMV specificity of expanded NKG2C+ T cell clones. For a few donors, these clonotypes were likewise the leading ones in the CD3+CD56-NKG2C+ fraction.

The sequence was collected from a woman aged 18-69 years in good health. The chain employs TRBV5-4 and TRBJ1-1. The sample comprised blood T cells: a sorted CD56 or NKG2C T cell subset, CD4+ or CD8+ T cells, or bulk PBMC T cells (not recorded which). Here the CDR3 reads CARIGRWYTEAFF.